This TCR beta chain was recovered during a study of regulatory T cells in long-lasting Graves disease. CDR1 DFQATT and CDR2 SNEGSKA come from the germline V gene (reference sequence). V was pared by 5 bases and J by 0 bases, with 10 bases between. The CDR3 spans 14 residues. Study outcomes and limitations: Among samples with persistent disease, TRBV28, TRBJ1-2 and TRBJ2-5 were favored.

This clonotype was recorded at least ten times. Its antigen is undetermined. CDR3-region Arm-PCR and iRepertoire HTBI primers produced the TCR beta libraries. Via MiXCR, TCRdb re-called the multiplex PCR reads, giving one row per CDR3 protein. Here the sample spans over 500,000 distinct CDR3 sequences, roughly 15% being singletons. Documented time point: newly diagnosed GD, antithyroid drugs for less than 3 months. The TCR library was prepared using RNA isolated from PBMCs. Peripheral blood, around 10 milliliters of it, was drawn into EDTA tubes. The same specimen was also included in a second study, on T cells in Graves' hyperthyroidism and ophthalmopathy. Turning to that study: The model's output predicted ophthalmopathy at a median of about 6.5 months prior to onset.

The receptor was derived from a young man with Graves disease. This chain uses TRBV20-1 with TRBJ2-2; TRBD2 is a possible D gene (6 bases). Sample: peripheral blood mononuclear cells (PBMCs), taken at new diagnosis, from a patient treated with antithyroid drugs. The CDR3 DNA reads TGCAGTGCTGGGAGGACATCGAACACCGGGGAGCTGTTTTTT. Protein: CSAGRTSNTGELFF.